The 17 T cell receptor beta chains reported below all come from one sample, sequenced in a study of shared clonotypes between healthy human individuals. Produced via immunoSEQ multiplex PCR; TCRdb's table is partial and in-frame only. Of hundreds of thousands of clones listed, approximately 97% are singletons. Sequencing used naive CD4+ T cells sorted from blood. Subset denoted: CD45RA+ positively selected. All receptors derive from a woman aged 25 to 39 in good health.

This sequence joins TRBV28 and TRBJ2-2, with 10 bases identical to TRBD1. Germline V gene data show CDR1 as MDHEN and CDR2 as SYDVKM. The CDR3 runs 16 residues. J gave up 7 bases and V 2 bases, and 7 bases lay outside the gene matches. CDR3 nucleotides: TGTGCCAGCAGTTTAACAGGACAGGGGGTCATCGGGGAGCTGTTTTTT. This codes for CASSLTGQGVIGELFF. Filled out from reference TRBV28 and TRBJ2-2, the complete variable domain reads DVKVTQSSRYLVKRTGEKVFLECVQDMDHENMFWYRQDPGLGLRLIYFSYDVKMKEKGDIPEGYSVSREKKERFSLILESASTNQTSMYLCASSLTGQGVIGELFFGEGSRLTVL.

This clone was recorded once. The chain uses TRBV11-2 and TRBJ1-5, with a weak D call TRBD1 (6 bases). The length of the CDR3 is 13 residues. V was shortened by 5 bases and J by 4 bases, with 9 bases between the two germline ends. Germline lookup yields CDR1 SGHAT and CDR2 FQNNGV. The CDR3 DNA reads TGTGCCAGCAGCAGTCAGGGGAATCAGCCCCAGCATTTT. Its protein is CASSSQGNQPQHF.

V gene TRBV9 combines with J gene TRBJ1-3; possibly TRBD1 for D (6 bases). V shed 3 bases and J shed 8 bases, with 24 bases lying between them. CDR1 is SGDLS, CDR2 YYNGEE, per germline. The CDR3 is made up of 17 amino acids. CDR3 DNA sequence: TGTGCCAGCAGCGGAACCTTCCCGACAGGCTGGGGGGACACCATATATTTT. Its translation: CASSGTFPTGWGDTIYF.

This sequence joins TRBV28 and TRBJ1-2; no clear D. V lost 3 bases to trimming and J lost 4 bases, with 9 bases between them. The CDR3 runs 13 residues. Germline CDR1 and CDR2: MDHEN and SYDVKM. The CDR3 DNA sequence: TGTGCCAGCAGTTTCGGACGGTTCTATGGCTACACCTTC. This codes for CASSFGRFYGYTF.

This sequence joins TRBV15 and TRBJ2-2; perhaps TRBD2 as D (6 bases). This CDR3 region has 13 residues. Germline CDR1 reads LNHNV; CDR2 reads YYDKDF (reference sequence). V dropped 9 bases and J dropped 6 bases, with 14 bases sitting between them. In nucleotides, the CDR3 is TGTGCCACGGCCCGGGGGACCGCCGGGGAGCTGTTTTTT. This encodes CATARGTAGELFF.

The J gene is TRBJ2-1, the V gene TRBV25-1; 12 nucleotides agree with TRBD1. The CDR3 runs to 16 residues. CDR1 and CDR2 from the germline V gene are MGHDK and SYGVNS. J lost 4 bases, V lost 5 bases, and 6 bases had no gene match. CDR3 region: CASSSPGQGAYNEQFF. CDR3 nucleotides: TGTGCCAGCAGTTCCCCGGGACAGGGGGCGTACAATGAGCAGTTCTTC.

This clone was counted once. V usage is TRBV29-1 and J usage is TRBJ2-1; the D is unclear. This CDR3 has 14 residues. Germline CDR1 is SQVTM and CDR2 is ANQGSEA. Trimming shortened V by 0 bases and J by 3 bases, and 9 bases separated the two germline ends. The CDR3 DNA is TGCAGCGTTGAAGATCAGCCAAACTACAATGAGCAGTTCTTC. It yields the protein CSVEDQPNYNEQFF.

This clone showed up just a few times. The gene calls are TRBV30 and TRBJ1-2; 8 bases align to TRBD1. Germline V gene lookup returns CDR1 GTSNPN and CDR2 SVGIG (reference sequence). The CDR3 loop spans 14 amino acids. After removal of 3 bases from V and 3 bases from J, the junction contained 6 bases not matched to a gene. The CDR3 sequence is CAWRAGQGYYGYTF. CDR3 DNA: TGTGCCTGGAGGGCCGGACAGGGCTACTATGGCTACACCTTC.

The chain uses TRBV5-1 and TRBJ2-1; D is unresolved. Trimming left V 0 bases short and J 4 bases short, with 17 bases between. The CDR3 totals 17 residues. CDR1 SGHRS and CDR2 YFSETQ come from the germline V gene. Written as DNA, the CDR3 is TGCGCCAGCAGCTTGGTTTCCACCTCCCGGGCATACAATGAGCAGTTCTTC. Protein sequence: CASSLVSTSRAYNEQFF.

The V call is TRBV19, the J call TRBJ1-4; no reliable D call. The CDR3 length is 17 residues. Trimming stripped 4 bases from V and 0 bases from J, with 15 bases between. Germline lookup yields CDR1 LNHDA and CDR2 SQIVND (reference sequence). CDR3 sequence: CASSNGLRGSTNEKLFF. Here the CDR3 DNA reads TGTGCCAGTAGTAACGGACTTCGGGGTTCAACTAATGAAAAACTGTTTTTT.

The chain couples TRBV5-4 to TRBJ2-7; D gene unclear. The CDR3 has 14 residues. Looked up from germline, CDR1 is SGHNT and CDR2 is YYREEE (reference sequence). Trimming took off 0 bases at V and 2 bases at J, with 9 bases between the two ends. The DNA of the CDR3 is TGTGCCAGCAGCTTGGCCCGTCCACCCTACGAGCAGTACTTC. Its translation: CASSLARPPYEQYF.

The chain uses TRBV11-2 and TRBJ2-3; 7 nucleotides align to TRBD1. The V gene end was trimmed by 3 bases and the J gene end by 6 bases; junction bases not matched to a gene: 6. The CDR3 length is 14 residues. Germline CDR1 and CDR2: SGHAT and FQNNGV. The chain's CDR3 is CASSFTGVWDTQYF. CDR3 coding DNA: TGTGCCAGCAGCTTCACAGGGGTGTGGGATACGCAGTATTTT.

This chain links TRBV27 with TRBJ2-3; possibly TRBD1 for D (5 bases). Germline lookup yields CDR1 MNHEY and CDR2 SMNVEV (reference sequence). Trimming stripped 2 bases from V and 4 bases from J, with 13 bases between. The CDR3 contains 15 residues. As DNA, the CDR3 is TGTGCCAGCAGTTTACTGGCAGGGCCCCCAGATACGCAGTATTTT. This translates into CASSLLAGPPDTQYF.

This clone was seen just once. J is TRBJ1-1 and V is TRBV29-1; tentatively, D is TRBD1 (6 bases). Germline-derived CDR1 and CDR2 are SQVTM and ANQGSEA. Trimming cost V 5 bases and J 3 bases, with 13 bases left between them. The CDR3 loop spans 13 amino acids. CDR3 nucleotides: TGCAGCGTTAAAACAGGGTATGACACTGAAGCTTTCTTT. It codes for CSVKTGYDTEAFF.

The CDR3 is CASSGWAAGELFF. CDR3 nucleotide sequence: TGTGCCAGTAGCGGATGGGCGGCCGGGGAGCTGTTTTTT. This chain connects TRBV19 to TRBJ2-2, with D uncertain. Germline-derived CDR1 and CDR2 are LNHDA and SQIVND (reference sequence). CDR3 size: 13 residues. The ends were cut back, 6 bases at V and 6 bases at J, with 11 bases in the middle.

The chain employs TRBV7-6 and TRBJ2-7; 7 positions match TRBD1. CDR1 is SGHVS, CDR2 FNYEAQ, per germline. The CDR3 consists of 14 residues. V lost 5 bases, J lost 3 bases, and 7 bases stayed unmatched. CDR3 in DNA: TGTGCCAGCAGCCCGACAGGGAGCGGCTACGAGCAGTACTTC. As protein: CASSPTGSGYEQYF.

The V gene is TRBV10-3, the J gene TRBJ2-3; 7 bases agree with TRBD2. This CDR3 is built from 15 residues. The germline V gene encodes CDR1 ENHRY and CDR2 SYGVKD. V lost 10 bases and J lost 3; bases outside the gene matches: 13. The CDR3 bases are TGTGCCAGTTCCGGGACTAATGATCTGACAGATACGCAGTATTTT. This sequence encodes CASSGTNDLTDTQYF.